The 12 T cell receptor beta chains given below trace back to one sample, sequenced in a study of OX40 agonist ivuxolimab in advanced cancers. The method was immunoSEQ multiplex PCR; TCRdb's version includes in-frame clones alone and lacks a portion of them. The sample holds more than 65,000 clones, approximately 85% seen once. This specimen consisted of CD4+ or CD8+ T cells sorted from blood, obtained in a trial of the OX40 agonist ivuxolimab. These receptors were taken from an adult with an advanced solid tumor such as melanoma, head and neck, liver or kidney cancer.

The chain couples TRBV19 to TRBJ2-4, with D perhaps matching TRBD1 (5 bases). Germline lookup yields CDR1 LNHDA and CDR2 SQIVND (reference sequence). V dropped 2 bases and J dropped 1 base, with 9 bases sitting between them. CDR3 length: 15 residues. The CDR3 bases are TGTGCCAGTAGTATACAAGGGGCCGCCAAAAACATTCAGTACTTC. It yields the protein CASSIQGAAKNIQYF.

This chain joins TRBV6-5 and TRBJ2-3, with 7 bases fitting TRBD2. The CDR3 sequence is 14 residues long. Germline trimming cut 8 bases from V and 2 bases from J; bases unmatched to any gene: 7. CDR1 is MNHEY, CDR2 SVGAGI, per germline. In DNA form, the CDR3 reads TGTGCCAGCCAGGTTAAGCGGGACACAGATACGCAGTATTTT. It yields the protein CASQVKRDTDTQYF.

The genes are TRBV7-9 and TRBJ2-5; possible D gene TRBD1, 6 bases. The J call could be wrong; TRBJ2-7 is a better fit for the DNA end. CDR3 size: 16 residues. The germline V gene encodes CDR1 SEHNR and CDR2 FQNEAQ (reference sequence). This chain's CDR3 is CASSTLYRAGSYEQYF. The CDR3 DNA is TGTGCCAGCAGCACCCTCTACAGGGCTGGGTCCTACGAGCAGTACTTC.

A few counts support this clone. The chain's CDR3 is CASSSRTERDDGYTF. DNA for the CDR3: TGTGCCAGCAGTTCCCGGACAGAGAGGGATGATGGCTACACCTTC. The chain links TRBV28 to TRBJ1-2; D is possibly TRBD1 (6 bases). CDR3 length equals 15 residues. The V end lost 4 bases, the J end lost 6 bases, and 18 bases lay between the germline ends. The germline V gene has CDR1 MDHEN and CDR2 SYDVKM.

This rearrangement joins TRBV4-1 to TRBJ2-5; D may be TRBD2 (6 bases). The end of the DNA aligns better with TRBJ2-7, so the J call may be wrong. CDR1 is MGHRA and CDR2 is YSYEKL in the germline V gene. This CDR3 spans 15 amino acids. The CDR3 here is CASSQDRRDPYEQYF. The CDR3 coding sequence is TGCGCCAGCAGCCAAGATCGGAGGGATCCCTACGAGCAGTACTTC.

The J gene is TRBJ2-7, the V gene TRBV27; the match to TRBD2 covers 12 bases. Trimming removed 5 bases from V and 8 bases from J; junction bases left unmatched: 7. The CDR3 totals 14 residues. Germline V gene data show CDR1 as MNHEY and CDR2 as SMNVEV (reference sequence). The CDR3 DNA reads TGTGCCAGCAGTGAGAGGCTAGCGGGAGGGAAGCAGTACTTC. This encodes CASSERLAGGKQYF.

This chain connects TRBV6-1 to TRBJ1-5; D not certain. Trimming shortened V by 6 bases and J by 5 bases, and 11 bases separated the two germline ends. The germline V gene encodes CDR1 MNHNS and CDR2 SASEGT. The CDR3 has 13 amino acids. The CDR3 nucleotides are TGTGCCAGCAGCAGAGACCAACATCAGCCCCAGCATTTT. Translated, it gives CASSRDQHQPQHF.

In its sample, this clone was seen once. The chain carries TRBV11-2 and TRBJ2-1; 7 bases match TRBD2. Looked up from germline, CDR1 is SGHAT and CDR2 is FQNNGV. V lost 4 bases and J lost 1; bases outside the gene matches: 7. CDR3 length equals 16 residues. CDR3 amino acids: CASSYRGSGSYNEQFF. The CDR3 DNA reads as TGTGCCAGCAGCTATCGCGGGAGTGGATCCTACAATGAGCAGTTCTTC. Together with reference TRBV11-2 and TRBJ2-1, the CDR3 gives the full variable domain: EAGVAQSPRYKIIEKRQSVAFWCNPISGHATLYWYQQILGQGPKLLIQFQNNGVVDDSQLPKDRFSAERLKGVDSTLKIQPAKLEDSAVYLCASSYRGSGSYNEQFFGPGTRLTVL.

V and J are TRBV19 and TRBJ2-6; TRBD1 aligns across 9 bases. Germline CDR1 reads LNHDA; CDR2 reads SQIVND (reference sequence). The CDR3 consists of 18 residues. V dropped 3 bases and J dropped 1; count of bases not matched to a gene: 7. The CDR3 nucleotides are TGTGCCAGTAGTATTAGGACAGGGGAACCTTCTGGGGCCAACGTCCTGACTTTC. Translated: CASSIRTGEPSGANVLTF.

For the CDR3, the DNA is TGTGCCAGCAGTGATTCTGGCTCTGGAAACACCATATATTTT. Translated: CASSDSGSGNTIYF. This chain uses TRBV2 with TRBJ1-3; D unresolved. The germline CDR1 and CDR2 sequences are SNHLY and FYNNEI. This CDR3 is 14 amino acids long. Trimming took 3 bases from V and 0 from J, leaving 6 bases between them.

V gene TRBV6-5 combines with J gene TRBJ2-7, with 8 nucleotides matching TRBD2. CDR3 size: 15 residues. In germline, CDR1 is MNHEY, CDR2 SVGAGI. Trimming removed 5 bases from V and 5 bases from J; junction bases left unmatched: 11. CDR3: CASSGASWTSNEQYF. The DNA for the CDR3 is TGTGCCAGCAGTGGGGCCAGCTGGACTAGCAACGAGCAGTACTTC.

This chain uses TRBV11-1 with TRBJ2-1, with 10 bases lining up with TRBD2. The CDR3 sequence is 14 residues long. Germline assignment: CDR1 SGHAT and CDR2 FQDESV (reference sequence). Trimming cost V 9 bases and J 7 bases; bases outside gene matches: 9. In DNA form, the CDR3 reads TGTGCCAGTATCGGGCTAGCGGGAGCTAATGAGCAGTTCTTC. It is translated as CASIGLAGANEQFF.